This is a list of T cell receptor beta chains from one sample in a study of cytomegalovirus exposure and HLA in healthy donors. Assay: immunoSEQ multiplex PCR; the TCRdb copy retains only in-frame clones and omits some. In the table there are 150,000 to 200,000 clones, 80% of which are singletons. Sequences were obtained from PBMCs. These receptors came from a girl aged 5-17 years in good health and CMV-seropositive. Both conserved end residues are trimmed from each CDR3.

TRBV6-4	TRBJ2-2	ASSPTPGGATGELF
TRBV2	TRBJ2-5	ASSLNRVQETQY
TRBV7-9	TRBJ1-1	ASSLELGGRGTEAF
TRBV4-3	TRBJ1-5	ASSQDWAANQPQH